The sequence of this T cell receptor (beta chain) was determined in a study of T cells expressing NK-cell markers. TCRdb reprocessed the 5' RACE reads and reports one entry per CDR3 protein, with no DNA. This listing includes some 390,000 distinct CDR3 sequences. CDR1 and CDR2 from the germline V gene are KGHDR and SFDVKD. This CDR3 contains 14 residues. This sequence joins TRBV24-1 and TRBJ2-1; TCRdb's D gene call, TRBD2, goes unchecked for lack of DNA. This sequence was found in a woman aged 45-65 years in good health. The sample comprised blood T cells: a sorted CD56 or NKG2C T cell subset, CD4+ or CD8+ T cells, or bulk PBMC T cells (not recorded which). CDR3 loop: CATSDGREGDEQFF.